Shown below are 26 T cell receptor beta chains from a single sample sequenced in a study of OX40 agonist ivuxolimab in advanced cancers. Assay: immunoSEQ multiplex PCR; the TCRdb copy retains only in-frame clones and omits some. Of approximately 63,000 clones in the sample, roughly nine tenths were seen once. Sample: CD4+ or CD8+ T cells sorted from blood, taken in a trial of the OX40 agonist ivuxolimab. Source of these receptors: an adult with an advanced solid tumor such as melanoma, head and neck, liver or kidney cancer.

This clone came up many times. The CDR3 DNA sequence: TGTGCCAGCAGCGATGATAGCGGGAGTTTATACGAGCAGTACTTC. Protein: CASSDDSGSLYEQYF. The chain joins TRBV6-1 to TRBJ2-7; 9 bases are shared with TRBD2. Germline V gene lookup returns CDR1 MNHNS and CDR2 SASEGT. V was pared by 6 bases and J by 4 bases, with 10 bases of the junction left unmatched. The length of the CDR3 is 15 residues.

A remark on this clone: This sample also contains other DNA sequences that code for the same CDR3. This chain uses TRBV27 with TRBJ2-1, with unresolved D. CDR1 and CDR2 (germline): MNHEY, SMNVEV (reference sequence). Deletions cut 6 bases from V and 4 bases from J, with 10 bases between. This CDR3 contains 13 residues. CDR3 nucleotide sequence: TGTGCCAGCAGCTTAGGGTCATACAATGAGCAGTTCTTC. Translated, it gives CASSLGSYNEQFF.

The rearrangement links TRBV28 to TRBJ2-6, with TRBD1 matching 10 bases. The trim removed 5 bases at V and 1 base at J, leaving 2 bases unmatched. The CDR3 is 16 residues long. Germline V CDR1 and CDR2: MDHEN, SYDVKM. The CDR3 reads CASSRDRGSGANVLTF. The CDR3 coding sequence is TGTGCCAGCAGTAGGGACAGGGGTTCTGGGGCCAACGTCCTGACTTTC.

The chain has TRBV29-1 and TRBJ2-7; TRBD2 matches 7 bases. V was pared by 6 bases and J by 7 bases, with 12 bases of the junction left unmatched. CDR1 is SQVTM, CDR2 ANQGSEA, per germline. This CDR3 comprises 13 residues. The CDR3 coding sequence is TGCAGCGTCCCCGGGATCTCCGGGGGGGAGCAGTACTTC. Amino acids: CSVPGISGGEQYF.

The J gene is TRBJ2-7, the V gene TRBV28; 11 bases agree with TRBD1. Trimming cost V 7 bases and J 6 bases; bases outside gene matches: 2. CDR1 and CDR2 (germline): MDHEN, SYDVKM. The CDR3 is 12 amino acids. The CDR3 here is CASIGQGAEQYF. In nucleotides, the CDR3 is TGTGCCAGCATCGGACAGGGGGCCGAGCAGTACTTC.

The CDR3 is CASSLEGTPYGYTF. As DNA, the CDR3 is TGTGCCAGCAGCTTAGAGGGTACGCCCTATGGCTACACCTTC. V gene TRBV7-9 combines with J gene TRBJ1-2, with D uncertain. The CDR3 sequence is 14 residues long. Trimming took 1 base from V and 4 from J, leaving 10 bases between them. Germline V gives CDR1 SEHNR, CDR2 FQNEAQ (reference sequence).

The J gene is TRBJ1-1, the V gene TRBV4-1, with D perhaps matching TRBD1 (5 bases). This CDR3 region has 14 residues. Trimming stripped 4 bases from V and 1 base from J, with 10 bases between. CDR1 and CDR2 from the germline V gene are MGHRA and YSYEKL. The chain's CDR3 is CASSPLGGNTEAFF. The CDR3 bases are TGCGCCAGCAGCCCGCTCGGGGGGAACACTGAAGCTTTCTTT.

CDR3 bases: TGTGCCAGCAGCTCATCCGGGACAGGGGGCGATACTGAAGCTTTCTTT. This translates into CASSSSGTGGDTEAFF. The gene calls are TRBV7-8 and TRBJ1-1; 12 nucleotides agree with TRBD1. Germline CDR1 and CDR2: SGHVS and FQNEAQ. The CDR3 extends over 16 amino acids. Trimming at V came to 4 bases and at J to 5 bases, leaving 8 bases not matched to a gene.

V is TRBV5-4 and J is TRBJ1-1, with 8 bases aligning to TRBD1. J lost 4 bases, V lost 4 bases, and 12 bases had no gene match. CDR1 and CDR2 from the germline V gene are SGHNT and YYREEE (reference sequence). The CDR3 extends over 16 amino acids. The CDR3 sequence: CASSPPRQGALTEAFF. Here the CDR3 DNA reads TGTGCCAGCAGCCCGCCCCGGCAGGGGGCTCTCACTGAAGCTTTCTTT.

The gene calls are TRBV7-3 and TRBJ1-1, with 9 bases that match TRBD1. The CDR3 totals 15 residues. Germline V gene sequence: CDR1 SGHTA, CDR2 FQGTGA. The V segment lost 5 bases and the J segment 2 bases; nucleotides outside the gene matches: 6. CDR3 loop: CASSASQGANTEAFF. The CDR3 nucleotides are TGTGCCAGCAGCGCCTCACAGGGGGCAAACACTGAAGCTTTCTTT.

About this clone itself: This sample includes further DNA sequences coding for the same CDR3. This chain joins TRBV4-3 and TRBJ2-1; D uncertain. Deletions cut 1 base from V and 7 bases from J, with 2 bases between. The CDR3 runs to 11 residues. Germline V gene sequence: CDR1 LGHNA, CDR2 YSLEER. The CDR3 DNA is TGCGCCAGCAGCCAAGCGAATGAGCAGTTCTTC. Encoded protein: CASSQANEQFF.

The CDR3 coding sequence is TGTGCCAGCAGTTGGGTGGGGGGAGTCGGGAACACTGAAGCTTTCTTT. This codes for CASSWVGGVGNTEAFF. The chain employs TRBV27 and TRBJ1-1, with TRBD1 as a possible D gene (5 bases). This CDR3 has 16 residues. V was trimmed by 4 bases and J by 1 base, leaving 16 bases between them. Germline CDR1 reads MNHEY; CDR2 reads SMNVEV (reference sequence).

J is TRBJ1-2 and V is TRBV9, with TRBD1 matching over 8 bases. Germline CDR1 reads SGDLS; CDR2 reads YYNGEE. The CDR3 extends over 13 amino acids. The V gene end was trimmed by 3 bases and the J gene end by 6 bases; junction bases not matched to a gene: 4. The CDR3 DNA reads as TGTGCCAGCAGCGCGGACAGGGATAATGGCTACACCTTC. It translates to CASSADRDNGYTF.

This clone was seen only once. The chain links TRBV9 to TRBJ2-1; 9 bases map to TRBD2. The germline gives CDR1 SGDLS, CDR2 YYNGEE. The CDR3 length is 16 residues. The ends lost 0 bases at V and 4 bases at J; junction bases unmatched: 5. DNA for the CDR3: TGTGCCAGCAGCGTAGGGTCTAGCGGGATTTACAATGAGCAGTTCTTC. Its protein is CASSVGSSGIYNEQFF.

The chain combines TRBV27 with TRBJ2-1, with TRBD2 identical over 15 bases. There are 18 residues in the CDR3. The V and J ends lost 6 bases and 10 bases, in that order; junction bases with no gene match: 16. CDR1 is MNHEY, CDR2 SMNVEV, per germline (reference sequence). The CDR3 is CASSRGLAGGVGPGEQFF. The CDR3 nucleotides are TGTGCCAGCAGCAGAGGACTAGCGGGGGGGGTCGGGCCTGGCGAGCAGTTCTTC.

The chain uses TRBV28 and TRBJ1-4; the D gene is possibly TRBD1 (5 bases). Germline-derived CDR1 and CDR2 are MDHEN and SYDVKM. Trimming took 3 bases from V and 2 from J, leaving 10 bases between them. This CDR3 spans 15 amino acids. The CDR3 loop is CASSLDIPTNEKLFF. The DNA for the CDR3 is TGTGCCAGCAGTTTGGACATACCGACTAATGAAAAACTGTTTTTT.

The rearrangement uses TRBV5-6 and TRBJ1-5, with D maybe TRBD1 (5 bases). Germline lookup yields CDR1 SGHDT and CDR2 YYEEEE. V was trimmed by 8 bases and J by 1 base, leaving 19 bases between them. CDR3 size: 16 residues. This chain's CDR3 is CASQLGWGVSNQPQHF. CDR3 DNA sequence: TGTGCCAGTCAGCTTGGGTGGGGGGTAAGCAATCAGCCCCAGCATTTT.

This rearrangement joins TRBV19 to TRBJ1-5; D uncertain. The CDR3 is 15 residues long. CDR1 LNHDA and CDR2 SQIVND come from the germline V gene (reference sequence). V was pared by 3 bases and J by 2 bases, with 11 bases between. Here the CDR3 reads CASSIEGFRNQPQHF. The CDR3 region has the DNA TGTGCCAGTAGTATCGAGGGCTTTCGCAATCAGCCCCAGCATTTT.

The V and J genes are TRBV9 and TRBJ2-1, with TRBD1 matching 7 bases. Germline V gene data show CDR1 as SGDLS and CDR2 as YYNGEE. V lost 3 bases and J lost 4; bases outside the gene matches: 13. The CDR3 has 17 amino acids. The CDR3 nucleotides are TGTGCCAGCAGCGAGCTGGTCCTCGGGACAGCGTACAATGAGCAGTTCTTC. Amino acid sequence: CASSELVLGTAYNEQFF.

This clone was seen only a few times. This sequence joins TRBV19 and TRBJ1-2; no clear D gene. The germline CDR1 and CDR2 sequences are LNHDA and SQIVND (reference sequence). CDR3 length equals 12 residues. V lost 3 bases and J 3 bases, leaving 5 bases between the germline ends. The CDR3 reads CASSITDYGYTF. CDR3 nucleotides: TGTGCCAGTAGTATCACAGACTATGGCTACACCTTC.

The rearrangement uses TRBV5-5 and TRBJ2-2; D is undetermined. V was trimmed by 6 bases and J by 4 bases, leaving 10 bases between them. The germline V gene encodes CDR1 SGHKS and CDR2 YYEKEE (reference sequence). The CDR3 extends over 13 amino acids. CDR3 sequence reads: CASIPGVTGELFF. In DNA, the CDR3 is TGTGCCAGCATCCCCGGCGTCACCGGGGAGCTGTTTTTT.

The J gene is TRBJ2-2, the V gene TRBV28; D is possibly TRBD1 (6 bases). The CDR3 consists of 15 residues. The ends were cut back, 5 bases at V and 0 bases at J, with 10 bases in the middle. Germline CDR1 and CDR2: MDHEN and SYDVKM. The CDR3 DNA reads as TGTGCCAGCAGTCCCGGACAGACGAACACCGGGGAGCTGTTTTTT. Translation gives CASSPGQTNTGELFF. Full variable domain (outside the CDR3, taken from reference TRBV28 and TRBJ2-2): DVKVTQSSRYLVKRTGEKVFLECVQDMDHENMFWYRQDPGLGLRLIYFSYDVKMKEKGDIPEGYSVSREKKERFSLILESASTNQTSMYLCASSPGQTNTGELFFGEGSRLTVL.

The chain has TRBV7-6 and TRBJ1-1, with unresolved D. Trimming removed 5 bases from V and 5 bases from J, with 12 bases in between. Germline assignment: CDR1 SGHVS and CDR2 FNYEAQ. The CDR3 length is 13 residues. The CDR3 here is CASSDSGSTEAFF. The CDR3 DNA follows: TGTGCCAGCAGCGATTCGGGGTCTACTGAAGCTTTCTTT.

On this clone itself: The junction and the germline gene differ at one end; a read error may be behind it. The V call is TRBV14, the J call TRBJ2-2, with TRBD2 as a possible D gene (6 bases). The length of the CDR3 is 12 residues. The V gene's germline CDR1 is SGHDN and CDR2 FVKESK. In DNA form, the CDR3 reads TGTGCCAGCAGTCAAGGAGGGTATCTCCTCATTTTT. Amino acid sequence: CASSQGGYLLIF. Combining the CDR3 with reference TRBV14 and TRBJ2-2 gives the whole variable domain EAGVTQFPSHSVIEKGQTVTLRCDPISGHDNLYWYRRVMGKEIKFLLHFVKESKQDESGMPNNRFLAERTGGTYSTLKVQPAELEDSGVYFCASSQGGYLLIFGEGSRLTVL.

CDR3 residues: CASSLRLAGGSDTQYF. The CDR3 bases are TGCGCCAGCAGCCTGCGACTAGCGGGGGGGTCAGATACGCAGTATTTT. This sequence joins TRBV4-1 and TRBJ2-3, with 14 bases lining up with TRBD2. Trimming at V came to 4 bases and at J to 4 bases, leaving 4 bases not matched to a gene. This CDR3 is built from 16 residues. Germline V gene data show CDR1 as MGHRA and CDR2 as YSYEKL.

The chain uses TRBV5-5 and TRBJ2-7; 10 nucleotides line up with TRBD2. The V segment lost 6 bases and the J segment 7 bases; nucleotides outside the gene matches: 13. The CDR3 is 15 residues long. CDR1 is SGHKS and CDR2 is YYEKEE in the germline V gene (reference sequence). CDR3 loop: CASTDGLAVRYEQYF. For the CDR3, the DNA is TGTGCCAGCACCGACGGACTAGCGGTTCGGTATGAGCAGTACTTC.